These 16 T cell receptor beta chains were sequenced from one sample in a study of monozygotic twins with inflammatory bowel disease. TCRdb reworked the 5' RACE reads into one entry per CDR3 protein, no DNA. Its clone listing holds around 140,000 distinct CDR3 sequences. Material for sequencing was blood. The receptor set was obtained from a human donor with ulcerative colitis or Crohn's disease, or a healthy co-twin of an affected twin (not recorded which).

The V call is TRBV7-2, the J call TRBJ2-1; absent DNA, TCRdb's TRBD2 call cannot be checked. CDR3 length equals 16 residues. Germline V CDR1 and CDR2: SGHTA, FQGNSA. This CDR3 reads CASSLASLAGGVEQFF.

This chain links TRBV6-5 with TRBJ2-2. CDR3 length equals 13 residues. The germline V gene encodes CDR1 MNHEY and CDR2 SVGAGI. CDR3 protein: CASSWTGGGELFF.

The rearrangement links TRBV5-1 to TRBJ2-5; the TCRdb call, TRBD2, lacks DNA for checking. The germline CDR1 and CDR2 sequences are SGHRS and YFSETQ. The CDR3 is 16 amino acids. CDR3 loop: CASSKGLAGGRETQYF.

The CDR3 is CASSPEQRNQPQHF. The chain uses TRBV18 and TRBJ1-5. The CDR3 is 14 residues long. The germline CDR1 and CDR2 sequences are KGHSH and LQKENI.

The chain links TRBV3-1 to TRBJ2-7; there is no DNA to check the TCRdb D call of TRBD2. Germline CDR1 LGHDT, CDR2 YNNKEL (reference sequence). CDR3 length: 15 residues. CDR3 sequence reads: CASSHTSGISYEQYF.

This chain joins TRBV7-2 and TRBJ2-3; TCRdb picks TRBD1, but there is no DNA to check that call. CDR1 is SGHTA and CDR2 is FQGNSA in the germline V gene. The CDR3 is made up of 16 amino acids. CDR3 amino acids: CASSPHGTGNSDTQYF.

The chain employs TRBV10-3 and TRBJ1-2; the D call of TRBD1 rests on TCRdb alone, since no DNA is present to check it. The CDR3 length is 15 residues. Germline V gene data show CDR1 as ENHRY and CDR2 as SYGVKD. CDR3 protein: CAISEGQGGSYGYTF.

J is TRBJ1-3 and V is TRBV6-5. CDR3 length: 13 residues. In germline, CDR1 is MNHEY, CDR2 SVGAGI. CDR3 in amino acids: CASKTRSGNTIYF.

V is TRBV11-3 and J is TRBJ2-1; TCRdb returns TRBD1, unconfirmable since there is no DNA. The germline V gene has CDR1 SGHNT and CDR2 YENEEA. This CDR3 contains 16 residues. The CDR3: CASSLAGDRAYNEQFF.

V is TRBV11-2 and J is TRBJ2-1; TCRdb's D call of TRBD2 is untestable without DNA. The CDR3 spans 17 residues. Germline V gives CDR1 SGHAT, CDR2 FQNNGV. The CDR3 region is CASSLEASGSPGNEQFF.

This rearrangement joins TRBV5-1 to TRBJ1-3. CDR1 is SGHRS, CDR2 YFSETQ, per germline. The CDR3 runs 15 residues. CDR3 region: CASSLGATQGNTIYF.

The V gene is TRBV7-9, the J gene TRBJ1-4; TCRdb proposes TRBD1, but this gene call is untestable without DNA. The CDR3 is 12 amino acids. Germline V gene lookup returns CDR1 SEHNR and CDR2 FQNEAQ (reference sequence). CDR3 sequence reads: CASSLDGQALFF.

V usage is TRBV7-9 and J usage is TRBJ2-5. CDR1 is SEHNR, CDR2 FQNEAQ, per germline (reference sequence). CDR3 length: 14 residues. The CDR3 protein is CASSFKNLGETQYF. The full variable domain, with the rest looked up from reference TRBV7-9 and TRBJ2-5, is DTGVSQNPRHKITKRGQNVTFRCDPISEHNRLYWYRQTLGQGPEFLTYFQNEAQLEKSRLLSDRFSAERPKGSFSTLEIQRTEQGDSAMYLCASSFKNLGETQYFGPGTRLLVL.

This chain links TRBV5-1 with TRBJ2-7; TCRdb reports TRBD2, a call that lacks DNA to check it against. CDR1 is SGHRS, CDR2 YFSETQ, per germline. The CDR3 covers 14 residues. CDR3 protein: CASSLEGRAYEQYF. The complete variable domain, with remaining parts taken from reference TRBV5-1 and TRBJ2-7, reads KAGVTQTPRYLIKTRGQQVTLSCSPISGHRSVSWYQQTPGQGLQFLFEYFSETQRNKGNFPGRFSGRQFSNSRSEMNVSTLELGDSALYLCASSLEGRAYEQYFGPGTRLTVT.

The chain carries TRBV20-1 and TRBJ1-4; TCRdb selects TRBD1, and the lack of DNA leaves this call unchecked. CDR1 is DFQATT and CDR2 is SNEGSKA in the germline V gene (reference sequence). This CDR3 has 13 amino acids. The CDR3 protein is CSAAGTRGEKLFF.

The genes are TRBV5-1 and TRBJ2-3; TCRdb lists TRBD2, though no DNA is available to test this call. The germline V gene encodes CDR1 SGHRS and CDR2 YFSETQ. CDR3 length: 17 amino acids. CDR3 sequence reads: CASSLGTSGSSTDTQYF.